Reported below is one TCR beta chain. What it recognizes is unknown. The sample comes from a study of cytomegalovirus exposure and HLA in healthy donors. Background on the study: The 120 or so validation repertoires matched the approximately 670 first-cohort repertoires in platform, a later analysis reported. Regarding the study as a whole: Reports credit the classifier with highly specific, highly sensitive diagnosis of cytomegalovirus status. Confirmation in vitro established that a few CMV-associated chains were specific for CMV antigens. First-cohort TCR clusters tended to co-occur in the roughly 120 validation repertoires, a later analysis found.

The protocol was immunoSEQ multiplex PCR, while the TCRdb copy is restricted to in-frame clones and leaves out a portion. The sample lists 200,000 to 250,000 clones, about 89% occurring once. Trimming removed 5 bases at V and 3 bases at J, with 11 bases between. This CDR3 is 13 amino acids long. Germline V gives CDR1 ENHRY, CDR2 SYGVKD. Sample: PBMCs. The chain carries TRBV10-3 and TRBJ2-7; no clear D gene. The clonotype was recovered from a young woman in good health and CMV-seronegative. Here the CDR3 reads CAISISLVYEQYF. The DNA of the CDR3 is TGTGCCATCAGTATTTCACTCGTCTACGAGCAGTACTTC.